This TCR beta chain was retrieved from a study of OX40 agonist ivuxolimab in advanced cancers. Study in general: Checkpoint inhibitors had been given previously to 35% to 50% of patients.

Sequenced by immunoSEQ multiplex PCR; TCRdb stores in-frame clones only, minus some. This table holds fewer than 100,000 clones, 80% to 90% found once. V was pared by 2 bases and J by 2 bases, with 6 bases of the junction left unmatched. The CDR3 consists of 16 residues. Germline values: CDR1 SGHAT, CDR2 FQNNGV. The TCR sequence derives from an adult with an advanced solid tumor such as melanoma, head and neck, liver or kidney cancer. This specimen consisted of CD4+ or CD8+ T cells sorted from blood, obtained in a trial of the OX40 agonist ivuxolimab. V usage is TRBV11-2 and J usage is TRBJ2-1; TRBD1 aligns across 7 bases. CDR3 loop: CASSLQGVGAYNEQFF. The CDR3 region has the DNA TGTGCCAGCAGCTTACAGGGGGTAGGAGCCTACAATGAGCAGTTCTTC.